This TCR beta chain was found in a study of blood T cell repertoires in COVID-19. Ages ranged from about 18 to 89 years, with residence in about two dozen US areas. Self-reported history from a screening survey and questionnaire set each donor's cohort. V lost 10 bases to trimming and J lost 0 bases, with 14 bases between them. CDR1 and CDR2 (germline): MNHEY, SVGAGI. The CDR3 is 14 amino acids. Authors' processing steps: Nucleated cell counts were estimated from reference gene primer amplification. Sequencing was performed with immunoSEQ multiplex PCR; in TCRdb, only in-frame clones are kept and a portion is missing. V and J calls and clone size are given by that table; D and trimming were obtained from the DNA. Of roughly 380,000 clones listed, more than 70% are singletons.

The sequenced sample consisted of PBMCs or T cells enriched from blood (not recorded which). The receptor's source is a man under 40 who had recovered from COVID-19. The J gene is TRBJ2-3, the V gene TRBV6-5; weak D call: TRBD1 (6 bases). CDR3 sequence reads: CATEDRFSTDTQYF. CDR3 DNA: TGTGCCACCGAAGACAGGTTCAGCACAGATACGCAGTATTTT.